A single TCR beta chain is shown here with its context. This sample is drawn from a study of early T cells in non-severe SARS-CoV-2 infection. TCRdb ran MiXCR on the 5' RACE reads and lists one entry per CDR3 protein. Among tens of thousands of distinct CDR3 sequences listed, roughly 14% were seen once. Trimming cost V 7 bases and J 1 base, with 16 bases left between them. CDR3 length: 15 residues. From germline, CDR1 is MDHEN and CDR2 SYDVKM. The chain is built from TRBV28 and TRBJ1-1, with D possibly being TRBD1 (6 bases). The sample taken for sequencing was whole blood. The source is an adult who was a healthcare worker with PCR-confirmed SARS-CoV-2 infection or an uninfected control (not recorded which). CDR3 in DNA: TGTGCCAGCAAGGACAGCCACTTATCGAACACTGAAGCTTTCTTT. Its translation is CASKDSHLSNTEAFF.